These 26 T cell receptor beta chains were sequenced from one sample in a study of CD4 and CD8 cells across lung adenocarcinoma regions. TCRdb independently ran MiXCR on the PCR reads; one entry per CDR3 protein. The sample shows around 23,000 distinct CDR3 sequences, around 56% of them seen only once. Sequenced material: CD8+ T cells from the center of a lung tumor. The receptors come from a male donor with lung adenocarcinoma. The CD4 and CD8 labels of this study may be unreliable.

For this clonotype: At one of its ends the junction is not consistent with the germline gene, which may arise from a read error. V gene TRBV24-1 combines with J gene TRBJ2-4; D might be TRBD1 or TRBD2, each matching 5 bases. The CDR3 runs 15 residues. Germline V gives CDR1 KGHDR, CDR2 SFDVKD. The CDR3 DNA follows: TGTGCCACCGGCACGGGGCTGTGTCACAAAGACATTCAGTACTTC. Its translation: CATGTGLCHKDIQYF.

A note on this clonotype: The junction differs from germline at one of its ends, possibly a read error. This sequence joins TRBV30 and TRBJ2-4; TRBD2 aligns across 7 bases. Germline V gene sequence: CDR1 GTSNPN, CDR2 SVGIG (reference sequence). The CDR3 length is 14 residues. The CDR3 bases are TGTGCCTGGAGTGTCCCGGGAGGCACAGACATTCAGTATTTC. Residues: CAWSVPGGTDIQYF.

This clonotype was seen only a few times. The J gene is TRBJ2-1, the V gene TRBV3-1; 14 bases are a match to TRBD2. The better agreement between TRBJ2-7 and the DNA end casts doubt on the J call. Germline values: CDR1 LGHDT, CDR2 YNNKEL (reference sequence). The CDR3 runs 19 residues. CDR3 residues: CASSPGGRLGLAGAGEQYF. CDR3 bases: TGTGCCAGCAGCCCAGGGGGACGGTTGGGACTAGCGGGAGCGGGCGAGCAGTACTTC.

A remark on this clonotype: Germline is not matched at one junction end, which may reflect a read error. The chain joins TRBV10-3 to TRBJ2-3; D unresolved. The V gene's germline CDR1 is ENHRY and CDR2 SYGVKD. The CDR3 runs to 17 residues. The CDR3 DNA sequence: TGTGCCATCAGTGCCGATCACGCGGTTTCGGGCACAGAGACGCAGTATTTT. Translated, it gives CAISADHAVSGTETQYF.

This sequence joins TRBV6-2 or TRBV6-3 and TRBJ2-4; 10 nucleotides align to TRBD2. The V gene's germline CDR1 is MNHEY and CDR2 SVGEGT. This CDR3 has 16 amino acids. After removal of 4 bases from V and 1 base from J, the junction contained 4 bases not matched to a gene. The CDR3, as DNA: TGTGCCAGCAGTTCGGGGACTAGCGAGGCCAAAAACATTCAGTACTTC. This encodes CASSSGTSEAKNIQYF.

The rearrangement uses TRBV6-1 and TRBJ2-5, with D perhaps matching TRBD1 or TRBD2 (6 bases each). In germline, CDR1 is MNHNS, CDR2 SASEGT. The CDR3 has 14 amino acids. DNA of the CDR3: TGTGCGGGCAGTGGGGGGCCAGGCACAGATACCCAGTACTTC. Its protein is CAGSGGPGTDTQYF.

The chain uses TRBV4-1 and TRBJ2-5, with D hard to call. Gene TRBJ2-7 matches the end of the DNA better, so the J call may be wrong. There are 15 residues in the CDR3. The germline gives CDR1 MGHRA, CDR2 YSYEKL. The CDR3 DNA is TGCGCCAGCAGCCAAGACCGTTGGCAGTCCTACGAGCAGTACTTC. Translated, it gives CASSQDRWQSYEQYF.

This clonotype was seen at least ten times. The chain combines TRBV28 with TRBJ2-5; D is unresolved. Germline values: CDR1 MDHEN, CDR2 SYDVKM. V was pared by 10 bases and J by 1 base, with 13 bases between. The CDR3 extends over 13 amino acids. The CDR3 DNA reads TGTGCCACCCAGGCGGCGCTCCAAGAGACCCAGTACTTC. Its protein is CATQAALQETQYF.

This sequence joins TRBV6-1 and TRBJ1-1, with D possibly matching TRBD1 (6 bases). V was clipped by 8 bases and J by 1 base, with 17 bases between them. This CDR3 region has 15 residues. The germline V gene has CDR1 MNHNS and CDR2 SASEGT. The CDR3 DNA reads as TGTGCCAGCTCTCTGCTCCAGGGGTCGAACACTGAAGCTTTCTTT. Protein: CASSLLQGSNTEAFF.

This clonotype has ten or more counts. The rearrangement links TRBV4-1 to TRBJ2-1, with a possible D match to TRBD2 (6 bases). V was trimmed by 0 bases and J by 6 bases, leaving 12 bases between them. The germline V gene encodes CDR1 MGHRA and CDR2 YSYEKL. The CDR3 covers 15 residues. CDR3 nucleotides: TGCGCCAGCAGCCAAGAGGGGTGGCGGGGCAATGAGCAGTTCTTC. It encodes CASSQEGWRGNEQFF.

This clonotype came up many times. This rearrangement joins TRBV20-1 to TRBJ2-4; 8 bases align to TRBD1. Trimming cost V 3 bases and J 3 bases; bases outside gene matches: 13. This CDR3 spans 17 amino acids. Germline V lookup: CDR1 DFQATT, CDR2 SNEGSKA (reference sequence). The CDR3 region has the DNA TGCAGTGCTAGTGGTGGACAGGGAAATTCTGGCAAAAACATTCAGTACTTC. It yields the protein CSASGGQGNSGKNIQYF.

About this clonotype: One end of the junction varies from germline; a read error may be responsible. V usage is TRBV10-2 and J usage is TRBJ2-3; 8 nucleotides agree with TRBD2. Germline lookup yields CDR1 WSHSY and CDR2 SAAADI. The CDR3 loop spans 14 amino acids. This chain's CDR3 is CASSGGRARETQYF. The CDR3 nucleotides read TGTGCGAGCAGCGGGGGCAGGGCGCGGGAGACCCAGTATTTT.

The table lists this clonotype with many counts. This chain joins TRBV7-6 and TRBJ2-3; D ambiguous. The CDR3 sequence is 14 residues long. Germline V gene lookup returns CDR1 SGHVS and CDR2 FNYEAQ. V was trimmed by 5 bases and J by 6 bases, leaving 15 bases between them. CDR3: CASSPLGGPDTQYF. CDR3 bases: TGTGCCAGCAGCCCCTTAGGCGGTCCGGATACGCAGTATTTT.

The chain links TRBV6-1 to TRBJ2-3, with D possibly matching TRBD2 (7 bases). TRBJ2-7 matches the DNA end more closely, so the J call is doubtful. The CDR3 loop spans 16 amino acids. Germline CDR1 is MNHNS and CDR2 is SASEGT. The CDR3 reads CASGGAGSRVEDTQYF. For the CDR3, the DNA is TGTGCCAGCGGGGGGGCCGGGAGCCGGGTTGAGGATACGCAGTACTTC.

Ten or more counts support this clonotype. The J gene is TRBJ1-2, the V gene TRBV6-1; D may be TRBD1 (6 bases). CDR1 is MNHNS, CDR2 SASEGT, per germline. V was pared by 6 bases and J by 4 bases, with 18 bases between. The CDR3 spans 15 residues. CDR3 in amino acids: CASRRSQGNFYGYTF. The CDR3 DNA is TGTGCCAGCAGACGCTCACAGGGAAATTTCTATGGCTACACCTTC.

This clonotype showed up many times. The chain uses TRBV9 and TRBJ2-2; TRBD2 agrees at 9 bases. The CDR3 has 17 residues. The trim removed 1 base at V and 6 bases at J, leaving 10 bases unmatched. Germline assignment: CDR1 SGDLS and CDR2 YYNGEE. In DNA, the CDR3 is TGTGCCAGCAGCGTAACAATTGGTAGCGGGAGTGCCGGGGAGCTGTTTTTT. Translated, it gives CASSVTIGSGSAGELFF.

Concerning this clonotype: The junction differs from germline at one of its ends, possibly a read error. The chain recombines TRBV27 with TRBJ2-5; possibly TRBD1 or TRBD2 for D (6 bases each). The CDR3 covers 14 residues. Germline V gene lookup returns CDR1 MNHEY and CDR2 SMNVEV (reference sequence). The CDR3: CAGSGGGDPETQYF. The CDR3 nucleotides are TGTGCGGGGAGTGGGGGCGGGGACCCAGAGACGCAGTACTTC.

The rearrangement uses TRBV10-3 and TRBJ2-3; 8 bases align to TRBD2. The V segment lost 3 bases and the J segment 4 bases; nucleotides outside the gene matches: 3. CDR1 is ENHRY, CDR2 SYGVKD, per germline. The CDR3 loop spans 14 amino acids. The CDR3 sequence: CAISDLAGADTQYF. The CDR3 DNA reads TGTGCCATCAGTGACCTAGCGGGTGCAGATACGCAGTATTTT.

This clonotype was counted ten times or more. The chain couples TRBV6-5 to TRBJ1-1, with 7 bases aligning to TRBD1. Germline V lookup: CDR1 MNHEY, CDR2 SVGAGI. The CDR3 is 17 residues long. The V and J ends lost 4 bases and 5 bases, in that order; junction bases with no gene match: 16. This chain's CDR3 is CASSSLFRTGGLTEAFF. CDR3 coding DNA: TGTGCCAGCAGTTCACTTTTCCGGACAGGTGGGCTAACTGAAGCTTTCTTT.

This clonotype was found many times. The chain carries TRBV10-3 and TRBJ2-1, with 9 bases fitting TRBD1. The DNA end is more similar to TRBJ2-5, so the J call may be wrong. The germline V gene has CDR1 ENHRY and CDR2 SYGVKD. There are 14 residues in the CDR3. CDR3 sequence reads: CAISATGGGETQYF. Written as DNA, the CDR3 is TGTGCCATCAGTGCAACAGGGGGCGGAGAGACCCAGTACTTC.

The sample holds one count of this clonotype. CDR3 sequence: CASSPLGDTGTQYF. CDR3 nucleotide sequence: TGCGCCAGCAGTCCTCTGGGGGACACCGGTACGCAGTATTTT. This chain uses TRBV10-1 with TRBJ2-2, with D perhaps TRBD1 (6 bases). The end of the DNA fits TRBJ2-3 better, so the J call may be wrong. This CDR3 has 14 residues. Germline loops: CDR1 WNHNN, CDR2 SYGVQD (reference sequence).

This sequence joins TRBV3-1 and TRBJ2-1; D is ambiguous. V was cut by 3 bases and J by 10 bases, with 7 bases left in between. Per the germline V gene, CDR1 is LGHDT and CDR2 is YNNKEL (reference sequence). The CDR3 contains 11 residues. The CDR3 region is CASSQGHEQFF. Written as DNA, the CDR3 is TGTGCCAGCAGCCAGGGTCACGAGCAGTTCTTC.

The chain employs TRBV6-5 and TRBJ2-7, with 8 bases matching TRBD2. V shed 0 bases and J 1 base; nucleotides not matched to a gene: 5. This CDR3 has 16 amino acids. Germline V gene data show CDR1 as MNHEY and CDR2 as SVGAGI. CDR3 DNA: TGTGCCAGCAGTTACTCCCGGGGCGGGAGGTCCTACGAGCAGTACTTC. Translation: CASSYSRGGRSYEQYF.

This clonotype has at least ten counts. This sequence joins TRBV4-1 and TRBJ2-3; D is unresolved. The CDR3 covers 17 residues. Trimming pared 0 bases from V and 4 bases from J, leaving 17 bases between. CDR1 MGHRA and CDR2 YSYEKL come from the germline V gene. The CDR3 region is CASSQDWAGPRADTQYF. The CDR3 DNA reads as TGCGCCAGCAGCCAAGATTGGGCAGGCCCCCGGGCAGATACGCAGTATTTT.

The sample holds many counts of this clonotype. The chain links TRBV7-2 to TRBJ2-1; 7 nucleotides line up with TRBD2. The junction had 4 bases not matched to a gene; V was cut back by 5 bases and J by 3 bases. From germline, CDR1 is SGHTA and CDR2 FQGNSA. CDR3 length: 14 residues. The CDR3 DNA sequence: TGTGCCAGCAGCCGGGCGGGAGTCTACAATGAGCAGTTCTTC. Residues: CASSRAGVYNEQFF. The full variable domain, its missing parts supplied by reference TRBV7-2 and TRBJ2-1, is GAGVSQSPSNKVTEKGKDVELRCDPISGHTALYWYRQSLGQGLEFLIYFQGNSAPDKSGLPSDRFSAERTGGSVSTLTIQRTQQEDSAVYLCASSRAGVYNEQFFGPGTRLTVL.

This clonotype was observed a few times. The germline gene is not matched at one end of the junction; a read error may be the cause. The CDR3 sequence is CSAQRPSGRALNERFF. CDR3 in DNA: TGCAGTGCCCAAAGGCCCAGCGGGAGGGCCCTAAATGAGCGGTTCTTC. The chain combines TRBV20-1 with TRBJ2-1; 10 nucleotides align to TRBD2. The CDR3 loop spans 16 amino acids. Germline values: CDR1 DFQATT, CDR2 SNEGSKA (reference sequence).